The next 6 T cell receptor beta chains were all read from a single sample in a study of lymphopenia after photon versus proton radiotherapy. Here immunoSEQ multiplex PCR was the method, and the copy in TCRdb shows in-frame clones only, minus some. The sample includes approximately 24,000 clones, 87% of them seen just once. The input for sequencing was peripheral blood, taken from a patient treated with photon-based radiotherapy. The source is a man in his forties or fifties with gastric cancer.

CDR3 sequence: CASLGVSSYNEQFF. The CDR3 DNA reads TGTGCCAGCCTCGGAGTTAGCTCCTACAATGAGCAGTTCTTC. The chain links TRBV6-4 to TRBJ2-1; D remains ambiguous. Trimming left V 8 bases short and J 0 bases short, with 11 bases between. The CDR3 has 14 amino acids. Looked up from germline, CDR1 is MRHNA and CDR2 is SNTAGT.

This clone was counted a single time. The chain links TRBV5-1 to TRBJ2-2; a weak D match, TRBD1 (6 bases). The CDR3 sequence is 15 residues long. The V end was cut by 0 bases, the J end by 3 bases, with 9 bases between. In germline, CDR1 is SGHRS, CDR2 YFSETQ. The CDR3 sequence: CASSLDRVDTGELFF. For the CDR3, the DNA is TGCGCCAGCAGCTTGGACAGGGTTGACACCGGGGAGCTGTTTTTT.

This chain connects TRBV9 to TRBJ2-2; either TRBD1 or TRBD2 may fit D (5 bases each). V shed 4 bases and J shed 3 bases, with 13 bases lying between them. The germline V gene has CDR1 SGDLS and CDR2 YYNGEE. The CDR3 spans 15 residues. The DNA of the CDR3 is TGTGCCAGCAGCTTAAGGTCGGGGCACACCGGGGAGCTGTTTTTT. This encodes CASSLRSGHTGELFF. The full variable domain, rest sourced from reference TRBV9 and TRBJ2-2, is DSGVTQTPKHLITATGQRVTLRCSPRSGDLSVYWYQQSLDQGLQFLIQYYNGEERAKGNILERFSAQQFPDLHSELNLSSLELGDSALYFCASSLRSGHTGELFFGEGSRLTVL.

The chain has TRBV7-2 and TRBJ2-3, with 8 bases identical to TRBD2. CDR1 is SGHTA, CDR2 FQGNSA, per germline. The CDR3 length is 17 residues. V dropped 3 bases and J dropped 0; count of bases not matched to a gene: 8. CDR3 sequence: CASSFGGGGGSTDTQYF. As DNA, the CDR3 is TGTGCCAGCAGCTTTGGGGGCGGCGGGGGGAGCACAGATACGCAGTATTTT.

This clone was detected a few times. The chain employs TRBV18 and TRBJ2-7; weak D call: TRBD1 (6 bases). Trimming took off 3 bases at V and 2 bases at J, with 14 bases between the two ends. Germline CDR1 and CDR2: KGHSH and LQKENI. The CDR3 is 15 amino acids. The CDR3 DNA sequence: TGTGCCAGCTCACCGAGGCAGGGGCGAACCTACGAGCAGTACGTC. This translates into CASSPRQGRTYEQYV.

This chain links TRBV30 with TRBJ1-4, with unresolved D. Germline values: CDR1 GTSNPN, CDR2 SVGIG (reference sequence). This CDR3 has 13 amino acids. V was clipped by 1 base and J by 4 bases, with 7 bases between them. CDR3 coding DNA: TGTGCCTGGAGTGGAGGTTTTAATGAAAAACTGTTTTTT. It encodes CAWSGGFNEKLFF.